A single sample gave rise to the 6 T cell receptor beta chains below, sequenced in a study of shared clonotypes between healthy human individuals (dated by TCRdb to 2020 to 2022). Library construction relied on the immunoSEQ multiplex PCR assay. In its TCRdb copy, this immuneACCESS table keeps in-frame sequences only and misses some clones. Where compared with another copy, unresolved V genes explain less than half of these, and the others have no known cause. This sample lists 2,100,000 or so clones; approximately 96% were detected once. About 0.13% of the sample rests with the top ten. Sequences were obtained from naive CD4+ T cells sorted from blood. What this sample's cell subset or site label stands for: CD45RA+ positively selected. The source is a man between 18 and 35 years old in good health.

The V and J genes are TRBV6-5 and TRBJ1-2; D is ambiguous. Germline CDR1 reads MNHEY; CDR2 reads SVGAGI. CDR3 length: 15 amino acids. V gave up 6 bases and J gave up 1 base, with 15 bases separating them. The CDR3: CASRRDTAGNYGYTF. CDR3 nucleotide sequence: TGTGCCAGCAGGCGCGACACGGCGGGTAACTATGGCTACACCTTC.

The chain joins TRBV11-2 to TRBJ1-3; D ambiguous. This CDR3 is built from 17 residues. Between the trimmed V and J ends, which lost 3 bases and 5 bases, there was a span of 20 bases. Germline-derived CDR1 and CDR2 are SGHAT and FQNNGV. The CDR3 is CASSFPQKASTRNTIYF. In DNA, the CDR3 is TGTGCCAGCAGCTTCCCCCAGAAGGCAAGCACCCGAAACACCATATATTTT.

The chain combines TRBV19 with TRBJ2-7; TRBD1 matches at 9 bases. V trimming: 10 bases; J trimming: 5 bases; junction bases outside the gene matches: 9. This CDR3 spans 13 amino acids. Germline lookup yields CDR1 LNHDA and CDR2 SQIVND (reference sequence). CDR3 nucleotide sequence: TGTGCCACTGCGGGACAGGGCCGAAACGAGCAGTACTTC. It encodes CATAGQGRNEQYF.

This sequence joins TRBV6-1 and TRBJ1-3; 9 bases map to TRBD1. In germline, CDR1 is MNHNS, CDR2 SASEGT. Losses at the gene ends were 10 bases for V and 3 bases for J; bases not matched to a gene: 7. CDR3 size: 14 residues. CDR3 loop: CATSQGAGGNTIYF. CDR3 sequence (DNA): TGTGCCACCTCACAGGGGGCAGGTGGAAACACCATATATTTT.

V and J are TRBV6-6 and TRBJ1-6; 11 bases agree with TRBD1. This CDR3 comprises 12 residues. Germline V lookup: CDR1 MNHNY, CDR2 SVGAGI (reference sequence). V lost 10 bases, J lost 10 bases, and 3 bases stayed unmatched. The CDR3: CATRTGGSPLHF. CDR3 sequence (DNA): TGTGCCACGAGGACAGGGGGCTCACCCCTCCACTTT.

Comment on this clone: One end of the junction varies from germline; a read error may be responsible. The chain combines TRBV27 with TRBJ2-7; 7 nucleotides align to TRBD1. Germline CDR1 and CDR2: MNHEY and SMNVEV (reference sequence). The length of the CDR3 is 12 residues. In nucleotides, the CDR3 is TGTGCCAGCAGTCCCCCCACGGGACAGTTAAGCTTC. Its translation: CASSPPTGQLSF.